One sample yielded the 15 T cell receptor beta chains listed below, sequenced in a study of OX40 agonist ivuxolimab in advanced cancers. The assay was immunoSEQ multiplex PCR, and TCRdb's table has in-frame clones only and misses some. The sample yields tens of thousands of clones, roughly nine tenths seen once. The sequencing used CD4+ or CD8+ T cells sorted from blood, collected in a trial of the OX40 agonist ivuxolimab. These receptors all come from an adult with an advanced solid tumor such as melanoma, head and neck, liver or kidney cancer.

J is TRBJ2-3 and V is TRBV2; 12 nucleotides agree with TRBD2. Germline CDR1 reads SNHLY; CDR2 reads FYNNEI. This CDR3 contains 17 residues. The ends lost 8 bases at V and 2 bases at J; junction bases unmatched: 11. The CDR3 sequence: CASRLKRTSGDTDTQYF. DNA of the CDR3: TGTGCCAGCCGGTTGAAAAGGACTAGCGGGGACACAGATACGCAGTATTTT. The variable domain in full, completed from reference TRBV2 and TRBJ2-3, reads EPEVTQTPSHQVTQMGQEVILRCVPISNHLYFYWYRQILGQKVEFLVSFYNNEISEKSEIFDDQFSVERPDGSNFTLKIRSTKLEDSAMYFCASRLKRTSGDTDTQYFGPGTRLTVL.

The genes are TRBV6-5 and TRBJ1-1, with D unresolved. Trimming took off 0 bases at V and 5 bases at J, with 13 bases between the two ends. The CDR3 has 15 amino acids. Germline assignment: CDR1 MNHEY and CDR2 SVGAGI. CDR3 sequence: CASSYSSGLGTEAFF. Written as DNA, the CDR3 is TGTGCCAGCAGTTACTCGTCTGGGCTGGGAACTGAAGCTTTCTTT.

The rearrangement uses TRBV6-5 and TRBJ2-5; TRBD2 matches at 8 bases. CDR1 and CDR2 (germline): MNHEY, SVGAGI. This CDR3 is built from 15 residues. V shed 4 bases, J shed 5 bases, and the junction held 9 bases outside the gene matches. For the CDR3, the DNA is TGTGCCAGCAGTTGGCAACTAGCGGTAACGGAGACCCAGTACTTC. Translating gives CASSWQLAVTETQYF.

The rearrangement links TRBV23-1 to TRBJ2-7, with 7 nucleotides matching TRBD1. TRBV23-1 belongs to the ORF category, with a function that is uncertain. V shed 6 bases, J shed 4 bases, and the junction held 15 bases outside the gene matches. This CDR3 comprises 16 residues. DNA of the CDR3: TGCGCCAGCAGGGGACCCCGGGACAGCCATTTTTACGAGCAGTACTTC. Protein sequence: CASRGPRDSHFYEQYF.

The chain recombines TRBV7-9 with TRBJ2-1; 7 bases match TRBD2. The CDR3 extends over 14 amino acids. V was pared by 0 bases and J by 6 bases, with 2 bases of the junction left unmatched. Germline V gene data show CDR1 as SEHNR and CDR2 as FQNEAQ (reference sequence). The CDR3 DNA reads TGTGCCAGCAGCTTAGCGGAGCGGGGCAATGAGCAGTTCTTC. Translating gives CASSLAERGNEQFF.

This chain connects TRBV27 to TRBJ1-1; D is undetermined. Deletions cut 8 bases from V and 4 bases from J, with 11 bases between. The germline CDR1 and CDR2 sequences are MNHEY and SMNVEV (reference sequence). The CDR3 has 12 amino acids. In nucleotides, the CDR3 is TGTGCCAGCGGAGGGCTTGGCACTGAAGCTTTCTTT. This codes for CASGGLGTEAFF.

Only a few counts were recorded for this clone. The chain couples TRBV7-9 to TRBJ2-1, with D perhaps matching TRBD2 (6 bases). V was clipped by 2 bases and J by 7 bases, with 9 bases between them. The CDR3 has 13 amino acids. Germline V gene data show CDR1 as SEHNR and CDR2 as FQNEAQ (reference sequence). The CDR3 bases are TGTGCCAGCAGCTTACGCGGGAAGAATGAGCAGTTCTTC. This gives the protein CASSLRGKNEQFF.

The rearrangement joins TRBV5-1 to TRBJ2-1; D is perhaps TRBD1 or TRBD2 (5 bases each). The CDR3 spans 15 residues. The V end was cut by 1 base, the J end by 2 bases, with 10 bases between. CDR1 is SGHRS, CDR2 YFSETQ, per germline. The CDR3: CASSLRDHTYNEQFF. For the CDR3, the DNA is TGCGCCAGCAGCTTGAGGGACCACACCTACAATGAGCAGTTCTTC.

J is TRBJ1-2 and V is TRBV7-6, with D uncertain. Between the trimmed V and J ends, which lost 5 bases and 7 bases, there was a span of 17 bases. The CDR3 loop spans 14 amino acids. The germline gives CDR1 SGHVS, CDR2 FNYEAQ. CDR3 loop: CASSPVSGPIGYTF. CDR3 DNA: TGTGCCAGCAGCCCGGTATCCGGGCCGATTGGCTACACCTTC.

This clone was seen more than once but under ten times. The rearrangement joins TRBV5-4 to TRBJ1-6, with D uncertain. Germline V gene lookup returns CDR1 SGHNT and CDR2 YYREEE (reference sequence). Trimming stripped 1 base from V and 7 bases from J, with 9 bases between. This CDR3 is built from 14 residues. The chain's CDR3 is CASSLFVANSPLHF. CDR3 bases: TGTGCCAGCAGCTTGTTCGTGGCAAATTCACCCCTCCACTTT.

The chain carries TRBV9 and TRBJ2-1; TRBD2 matches 9 bases. Germline V gives CDR1 SGDLS, CDR2 YYNGEE. The CDR3 is 17 residues long. Unmatched junction bases numbered 14, after V lost 2 bases and J lost 8 bases. The CDR3 is CASSVQPSGTGTDEQFF. The CDR3, as DNA: TGTGCCAGCAGCGTCCAACCTAGCGGGACGGGGACGGATGAGCAGTTCTTC.

The chain joins TRBV27 to TRBJ1-4; D uncertain. The length of the CDR3 is 15 residues. CDR1 is MNHEY and CDR2 is SMNVEV in the germline V gene (reference sequence). The V end lost 6 bases, the J end lost 2 bases, and 13 bases lay between the germline ends. DNA for the CDR3: TGTGCCAGCAGCTTACAGACGGCGACTAATGAAAAACTGTTTTTT. Encoded protein: CASSLQTATNEKLFF.

This clone is a singleton in its sample. J is TRBJ2-5 and V is TRBV7-9, with D perhaps TRBD1 (5 bases). The CDR3 runs 14 residues. Deletions cut 1 base from V and 2 bases from J, with 8 bases between. The germline V gene encodes CDR1 SEHNR and CDR2 FQNEAQ (reference sequence). The CDR3 region has the DNA TGTGCCAGCAGCTTAGATTCAGGGCAAGAGACCCAGTACTTC. Translating it yields CASSLDSGQETQYF.

The V and J genes are TRBV28 and TRBJ2-7; D gene uncertain. Germline V gene data show CDR1 as MDHEN and CDR2 as SYDVKM. Trimming left V 5 bases short and J 4 bases short, with 15 bases between. This CDR3 has 14 residues. CDR3 region: CASSHKDGHYEQYF. The CDR3 region has the DNA TGTGCCAGCAGTCACAAGGACGGCCATTACGAGCAGTACTTC. The entire variable domain, with the rest obtained from reference TRBV28 and TRBJ2-7, is as follows: DVKVTQSSRYLVKRTGEKVFLECVQDMDHENMFWYRQDPGLGLRLIYFSYDVKMKEKGDIPEGYSVSREKKERFSLILESASTNQTSMYLCASSHKDGHYEQYFGPGTRLTVT.

The chain is built from TRBV28 and TRBJ2-7; 9 nucleotides line up with TRBD1. The V and J ends lost 3 bases and 1 base, in that order; junction bases with no gene match: 1. CDR3 size: 14 residues. From germline, CDR1 is MDHEN and CDR2 SYDVKM. The CDR3 DNA reads as TGTGCCAGCAGTTTTGGGACAGGGTCCTACGAGCAGTACTTC. Protein product: CASSFGTGSYEQYF. Combining the CDR3 with reference TRBV28 and TRBJ2-7 gives the whole variable domain DVKVTQSSRYLVKRTGEKVFLECVQDMDHENMFWYRQDPGLGLRLIYFSYDVKMKEKGDIPEGYSVSREKKERFSLILESASTNQTSMYLCASSFGTGSYEQYFGPGTRLTVT.